The 11 T cell receptor beta chains presented below share a single source sample, sequenced in a study of Graves' ophthalmopathy and Graves' hyperthyroidism. The authors amplified TCR beta CDR3 regions from RNA transcripts. RT-PCR in the first round used HTBI primers; a second-round multiplex PCR followed. One entry per CDR3 protein results from TCRdb running MiXCR on the multiplex PCR reads. In the table there are 1 million to 1.3 million distinct CDR3 sequences, 35% to 45% of which are singletons. Sequencing was performed on peripheral blood or thyroid tissue (not recorded which). Receptors originate from an adult man with Graves' hyperthyroidism.

The genes are TRBV6-2 or TRBV6-3 and TRBJ2-5, with a possible D match to TRBD1 (5 bases). This CDR3 spans 15 amino acids. With 6 bases removed from V and 2 bases from J, the gap between germline ends came to 16 bases. Germline CDR1 and CDR2: MNHEY and SVGEGT. CDR3 sequence: CASSQGWSPQETQYF. For the CDR3, the DNA is TGTGCCAGCAGCCAGGGTTGGTCACCTCAAGAGACCCAGTACTTC.

A remark on this clonotype: No conserved phenylalanine or tryptophan ends this CDR3, so it is likely a read error. No DNA is shown, since the ends of the CDR3 on it are uncertain; the CDR3 is the one TCRdb lists. The gene calls are TRBV20-1 and TRBJ1-3. Termini included, the CDR3 measures 8 amino acids. CDR1 is DFQATT and CDR2 is SNEGSKA in the germline V gene (reference sequence). CDR3 protein: CSSRGTSQ.

Only a few counts were recorded for this clonotype. The chain joins TRBV6-5 to TRBJ1-1, with 8 bases aligning to TRBD1. CDR3 length: 15 residues. Germline V gene sequence: CDR1 MNHEY, CDR2 SVGAGI. Unmatched junction bases numbered 4, after V lost 4 bases and J lost 0 bases. The CDR3 spells CASSSLGQVNTEAFF. The CDR3 bases are TGTGCCAGCAGTTCCCTGGGACAGGTGAACACTGAAGCTTTCTTT.

This clonotype appeared many times. The chain couples TRBV2 to TRBJ1-6; 7 positions agree with TRBD1. The CDR3 length is 17 residues. The junction had 13 bases not matched to a gene; V was cut back by 4 bases and J by 7 bases. Looked up from germline, CDR1 is SNHLY and CDR2 is FYNNEI. CDR3 sequence (DNA): TGTGCCAGCAGTGTCTGGATTGGGGACAGTGACAATTCACCCCTCCACTTT. Encoded protein: CASSVWIGDSDNSPLHF.

The V gene is TRBV25-1, the J gene TRBJ2-7; D ambiguous. With 5 bases removed from V and 6 bases from J, the gap between germline ends came to 23 bases. From germline, CDR1 is MGHDK and CDR2 SYGVNS. The CDR3 length is 16 residues. The CDR3 DNA follows: TGTGCCAGCAGTTTATGGGGTAGTTCAGACCTACGCGAGCAGTACTTC. Residues: CASSLWGSSDLREQYF.

V gene TRBV7-2 combines with J gene TRBJ2-5; weak D call: TRBD1 (5 bases). The CDR3 consists of 15 residues. Looked up from germline, CDR1 is SGHTA and CDR2 is FQGNSA. The V and J ends lost 7 bases and 5 bases respectively, with 20 bases between them. CDR3 in DNA: TGTGCCAGCAACCGAGGCAGGGCGAAGGTGGAGACCCAGTACTTC. Translated: CASNRGRAKVETQYF.

This clonotype was detected only once. J is TRBJ2-7 and V is TRBV6-5; 8 nucleotides match TRBD1. The CDR3 length is 16 residues. V lost 4 bases to trimming and J lost 1 base; unmatched junction nucleotides: 9. Germline assignment: CDR1 MNHEY and CDR2 SVGAGI. CDR3 nucleotides: TGTGCCAGCAGTTCCGGACAGGGAAGGTTGTCCTACGAGCAGTACTTC. This codes for CASSSGQGRLSYEQYF.

V usage is TRBV20-1 and J usage is TRBJ1-1; D is unclear. Per germline, CDR1 DFQATT and CDR2 SNEGSKA (reference sequence). This CDR3 has 11 residues. Here the CDR3 DNA reads TGCAGCCCCTCGGTCGGCACTGAAGCTTTCTTT. It specifies CSPSVGTEAFF.

The rearrangement links TRBV6-5 to TRBJ2-5; 8 nucleotides agree with TRBD2. CDR3 length: 15 residues. Germline V lookup: CDR1 MNHEY, CDR2 SVGAGI. With 2 bases clipped from V and 4 bases from J, the junction kept 6 bases outside the gene matches. The CDR3 DNA reads as TGTGCCAGCAGTTACATGGGACTAGAGTCAGAGACCCAGTACTTC. The encoded protein is CASSYMGLESETQYF.

Comment on this clonotype: Given a much more abundant clone one base away, this may be a read error. J is TRBJ1-4 and V is TRBV12-3 or TRBV12-4, with D unresolved. The CDR3 spans 14 residues. CDR3 sequence reads: CAGSFGRYGEKLFF. CDR3 coding DNA: TGTGCCGGCAGTTTCGGCCGGTATGGTGAAAAACTGTTTTTT.

This clonotype was found many times. The rearrangement joins TRBV25-1 to TRBJ1-6, with no clear D. Germline CDR1 MGHDK, CDR2 SYGVNS. CDR3 size: 13 residues. CDR3 nucleotide sequence: TGTGCTAGAGATGGCAGTGAGGCCTCACCCCTCCACTTT. Protein product: CARDGSEASPLHF.